The 17 T cell receptor beta chains reported below all come from one sample, sequenced in a study of human T cells and chemical hapten exposure. Stated time point: pre-sensitization, week 0. Treatment denoted: therapeutic diphenylcyclopropenone sensitization with weekly scalp DPC. A single record per CDR3 protein comes from TCRdb applying MiXCR to the RACE reads. The profile covers around 62,000 distinct CDR3 sequences, with around 7% appearing a single time and roughly 1.7% taken by the ten largest. This specimen was whole blood, taken in connection with sensitization to the hapten diphenylcyclopropenone (DPC). Receptors were obtained from a woman aged 25-40 years with alopecia areata. Some clones in this sample may be carry-over from other donors' samples.

This clonotype was observed many times. The chain uses TRBV24-1 and TRBJ2-3, with 8 bases that match TRBD1. The germline V gene has CDR1 KGHDR and CDR2 SFDVKD. There are 14 residues in the CDR3. After removal of 2 bases from V and 6 bases from J, the junction contained 3 bases not matched to a gene. The CDR3 bases are TGTGCCACCAGTGATTCCAGGGGGCTTGATACGCAGTATTTT. It codes for CATSDSRGLDTQYF.

This clonotype was seen many times. The chain uses TRBV20-1 and TRBJ2-3, with 11 bases fitting TRBD2. Germline CDR1 and CDR2: DFQATT and SNEGSKA (reference sequence). This CDR3 spans 14 amino acids. V gave up 4 bases and J gave up 6 bases; unmatched junction bases: 6. CDR3 nucleotide sequence: TGCAGTGCTACAAGACTAGCGGGGTCGGATACGCAGTATTTT. Translated: CSATRLAGSDTQYF.

This clonotype was recorded many times. V and J are TRBV12-3 or TRBV12-4 and TRBJ2-7, with D uncertain. The CDR3 consists of 13 residues. V was trimmed by 1 base and J by 3 bases, leaving 7 bases between them. The CDR3 loop is CASSLDPNYEQYF. The CDR3 region has the DNA TGTGCCAGCAGTTTAGACCCCAACTACGAGCAGTACTTC.

There are many counts of this clonotype. CDR3 sequence: CASSLNSQETQYF. In DNA, the CDR3 is TGTGCCAGCAGCTTAAACAGCCAAGAGACCCAGTACTTC. V gene TRBV7-2 combines with J gene TRBJ2-5; D gene uncertain. V lost 2 bases, J lost 1 base, and 5 bases lay in between. This CDR3 contains 13 residues. Looked up from germline, CDR1 is SGHTA and CDR2 is FQGNSA. Variable domain in full (rest from reference TRBV7-2 and TRBJ2-5): GAGVSQSPSNKVTEKGKDVELRCDPISGHTALYWYRQSLGQGLEFLIYFQGNSAPDKSGLPSDRFSAERTGGSVSTLTIQRTQQEDSAVYLCASSLNSQETQYFGPGTRLLVL.

This clonotype was seen repeatedly, ten times or more. The gene calls are TRBV29-1 and TRBJ2-3; TRBD2 matches 10 bases. V was clipped by 5 bases and J by 7 bases; unmatched bases: 6. Germline-derived CDR1 and CDR2 are SQVTM and ANQGSEA. The CDR3 consists of 13 residues. CDR3 loop: CSVRASGGNTQYF. As DNA, the CDR3 is TGCAGCGTTCGGGCTAGCGGGGGTAATACGCAGTATTTT.

This clonotype was seen ten or more times. The rearrangement uses TRBV20-1 and TRBJ1-4, with D perhaps matching TRBD1 (5 bases). The CDR3 runs to 15 residues. CDR1 and CDR2 from the germline V gene are DFQATT and SNEGSKA (reference sequence). V was trimmed by 3 bases and J by 4 bases, leaving 15 bases between them. CDR3 nucleotide sequence: TGCAGTGCTAGTCCCCCGGGGCAGAATAATGAAAAACTGTTTTTT. It encodes CSASPPGQNNEKLFF.

The chain combines TRBV6-5 with TRBJ1-1; D is uncertain. V was pared by 0 bases and J by 6 bases, with 14 bases between. CDR3 length: 15 residues. CDR1 is MNHEY, CDR2 SVGAGI, per germline. The CDR3 DNA is TGTGCCAGCAGTTACTCGTTCCTGGGTGGGCCTGAAGCTTTCTTT. Translating gives CASSYSFLGGPEAFF.

This clonotype has at least ten counts. The chain has TRBV6-1 and TRBJ1-5, with a tentative D call TRBD1 (5 bases). V was cut by 8 bases and J by 2 bases, with 13 bases left in between. This CDR3 is built from 14 residues. CDR1 is MNHNS and CDR2 is SASEGT in the germline V gene. Here the CDR3 reads CASRLDTRNQPQHF. DNA for the CDR3: TGTGCCAGCCGATTGGACACGCGCAATCAGCCCCAGCATTTT.

In its sample, this clonotype was seen many times. The V and J genes are TRBV20-1 and TRBJ2-1, with TRBD1 as a possible D gene (7 bases). CDR1 and CDR2 from the germline V gene are DFQATT and SNEGSKA (reference sequence). The germline V and J ends were trimmed by 6 bases and 5 bases, with 17 bases remaining between them. This CDR3 is 14 amino acids long. The chain's CDR3 is CSAQPGGIDNEQFF. The DNA for the CDR3 is TGCAGTGCGCAACCAGGGGGGATCGACAATGAGCAGTTCTTC.

CDR3 coding DNA: TGTGCCACCAGGACAGAGCACTATGGCTACACCTTC. This codes for CATRTEHYGYTF. The genes are TRBV2 and TRBJ1-2; TRBD1 is a possible D gene (6 bases). The CDR3 covers 12 residues. The germline V and J ends were trimmed by 10 bases and 3 bases, with 12 bases remaining between them. Germline lookup yields CDR1 SNHLY and CDR2 FYNNEI.

At least ten counts were recorded for this clonotype. The chain employs TRBV5-1 and TRBJ2-7; perhaps TRBD1 as D (6 bases). Germline-derived CDR1 and CDR2 are SGHRS and YFSETQ. Trimming removed 4 bases from V and 0 bases from J, with 14 bases in between. The CDR3 loop spans 15 amino acids. The CDR3 loop reads CASSRMPGHSYEQYF. The CDR3 region has the DNA TGCGCCAGCAGCAGGATGCCGGGACACTCCTACGAGCAGTACTTC.

The chain carries TRBV20-1 and TRBJ1-5, with D possibly being TRBD1 (6 bases). Per the germline V gene, CDR1 is DFQATT and CDR2 is SNEGSKA (reference sequence). The V gene lost 4 bases and the J gene lost 3 bases, with 16 bases spanning the gap. This CDR3 has 15 amino acids. The CDR3 DNA reads TGCAGTGCTAAGGGCCGGGGGCATGACAATCAGCCCCAGCATTTT. Translation gives CSAKGRGHDNQPQHF.

This clonotype has ten or more counts. This rearrangement joins TRBV2 to TRBJ2-3, with unresolved D. The CDR3 runs to 12 residues. V was pared by 1 base and J by 6 bases, with 5 bases between. The germline V gene has CDR1 SNHLY and CDR2 FYNNEI. CDR3 sequence (DNA): TGTGCCAGCAGTGAAGGGATGGATACGCAGTATTTT. This translates into CASSEGMDTQYF.

In this sample, this clonotype turned up many times. CDR3 sequence (DNA): TGTGCCAGCAGTTTCGCAGAGAATCAGCCCCAGCATTTT. Translated, it gives CASSFAENQPQHF. The chain recombines TRBV12-3 or TRBV12-4 with TRBJ1-5; D not resolved. The CDR3 is 13 amino acids. V lost 3 bases to trimming and J lost 4 bases, with 7 bases between them.

This clonotype was observed many times. The gene calls are TRBV7-6 and TRBJ1-5; D gene unclear. The CDR3 is 15 amino acids. Trimming removed 0 bases at V and 3 bases at J, with 9 bases between. Germline-derived CDR1 and CDR2 are SGHVS and FNYEAQ. CDR3 sequence (DNA): TGTGCCAGCAGCTTAGCTTCTGGGCTCAATCAGCCCCAGCATTTT. Protein sequence: CASSLASGLNQPQHF.

In this sample, this clonotype turned up a few times. V gene TRBV12-3 or TRBV12-4 combines with J gene TRBJ1-1, with 7 nucleotides matching TRBD1. This CDR3 is 12 amino acids long. The trim removed 11 bases at V and 1 base at J, leaving 4 bases unmatched. CDR3: CALRGRNTEAFF. The CDR3 coding sequence is TGTGCCCTCAGGGGGAGGAACACTGAAGCTTTCTTT.

By sample share, this clonotype is medium-sized (0.01 to 0.1%). The chain uses TRBV7-9 and TRBJ1-6; D uncertain. Germline CDR1 and CDR2: SEHNR and FQNEAQ (reference sequence). CDR3 length: 15 residues. The V end was cut by 5 bases, the J end by 0 bases, with 8 bases between. This CDR3 reads CASSPQSSYNSPLHF. The CDR3 DNA sequence: TGTGCCAGCAGCCCACAGAGCTCCTATAATTCACCCCTCCACTTT.